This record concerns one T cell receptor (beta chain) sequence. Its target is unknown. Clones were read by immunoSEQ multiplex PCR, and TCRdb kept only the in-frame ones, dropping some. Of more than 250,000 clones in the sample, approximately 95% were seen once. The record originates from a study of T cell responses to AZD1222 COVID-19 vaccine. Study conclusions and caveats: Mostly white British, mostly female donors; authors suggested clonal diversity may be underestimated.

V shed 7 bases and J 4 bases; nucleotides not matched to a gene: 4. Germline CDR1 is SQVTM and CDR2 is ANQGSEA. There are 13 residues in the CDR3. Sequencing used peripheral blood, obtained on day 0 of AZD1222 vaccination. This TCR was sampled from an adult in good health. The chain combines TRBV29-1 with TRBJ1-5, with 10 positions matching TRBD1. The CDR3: CSAGQGINQPQHF. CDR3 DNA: TGCAGCGCGGGACAGGGGATAAATCAGCCCCAGCATTTT. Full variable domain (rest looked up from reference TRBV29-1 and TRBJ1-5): SAVISQKPSRDICQRGTSLTIQCQVDSQVTMMFWYRQQPGQSLTLIATANQGSEATYESGFVIDKFPISRPNLTFSTLTVSNMSPEDSSIYLCSAGQGINQPQHFGDGTRLSIL.